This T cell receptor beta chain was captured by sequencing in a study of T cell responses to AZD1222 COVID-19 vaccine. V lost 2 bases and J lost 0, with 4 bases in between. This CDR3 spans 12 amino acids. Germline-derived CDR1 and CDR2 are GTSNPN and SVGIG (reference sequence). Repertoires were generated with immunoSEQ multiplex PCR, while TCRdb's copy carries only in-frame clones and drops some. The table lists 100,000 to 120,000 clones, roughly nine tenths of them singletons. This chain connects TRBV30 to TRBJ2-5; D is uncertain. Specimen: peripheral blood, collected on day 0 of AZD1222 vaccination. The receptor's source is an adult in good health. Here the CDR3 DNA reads TGTGCCTGGAGTAAGAACCAAGAGACCCAGTACTTC. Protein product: CAWSKNQETQYF.